These T cell receptor beta chains were read from a single sample in a study of shared T cell receptors in the human thymus. The assay was immunoSEQ multiplex PCR, and TCRdb's table has in-frame clones only and misses some. There are around 65,000 clones in the sample; about 96% occur only once, and less than 0.04% lies in the top ten. The sample taken for sequencing was thymocytes. The source is a human donor. Each CDR3 is given with its conserved first and last residue. D genes are given only for firm matches. Clone size is given for some rows only: seen once, a few or many times, or a class if the clone is expanded.

j_call d_call v_call clone_size cdr3_nt cdr3_aa
TRBJ1-1 NA TRBV18 NA TGTGCCACTCCAAGGCGGAGCAGAGACACTGAAGCTTTCTTT CATPRRSRDTEAFF
TRBJ1-2 TRBD1 TRBV27 NA TGTGCCAGCAGTTTATCCCGGACAGGCGGGATACTAAACTATGGCTACACCTTC CASSLSRTGGILNYGYTF
TRBJ2-5 TRBD2 TRBV5-8 NA TGTGCCAGCAGCTTTGCGGGACTAGCGCCAACGGAGACCCAGTACTTC CASSFAGLAPTETQYF
TRBJ1-1 NA TRBV29-1 NA TGCAGCGTTGAATCCTCTGAAGCTTTCTTT CSVESSEAFF
TRBJ1-6 NA TRBV27 NA TGTGCCAGCAGTCCCTGGACAGCGAGCTCCTATAATTCACCCCTCCACTTT CASSPWTASSYNSPLHF
TRBJ2-7 TRBD2 TRBV5-1 NA TGCGCCAGCAGCCGAGAGGGGAGGGTTAAATACGAGCAGTACTTC CASSREGRVKYEQYF
TRBJ2-5 TRBD1 TRBV10-2 NA TGCGCCAGCAGTGAACCGGGACAGCAAGAGACCCAGTACTTC CASSEPGQQETQYF
TRBJ1-6 NA TRBV19 NA TGTGCCAGTAGTATCGGGCAGTCTCCTAATTCACCCCTCCACTTT CASSIGQSPNSPLHF
TRBJ1-3 NA TRBV9 NA TGTGCCAGCAGCGTAGGTATTTATACAGGCGTCACTGGAAACACCATATATTTT CASSVGIYTGVTGNTIYF
TRBJ2-7 NA TRBV7-2 NA TGTGCCAGCAGCCCACTGGGGGTTTGGCACGAGCAGTACTTC CASSPLGVWHEQYF
TRBJ2-7 NA TRBV7-3 NA TGTGCCAGCAGCAGAGCGCAGGGCTACGAGCAGTACTTC CASSRAQGYEQYF
TRBJ1-5 NA TRBV6-5 NA TGTGCCAGCAGTTACTCAGGGACGGGTCAGCCCCAGCATTTT CASSYSGTGQPQHF
TRBJ2-3 NA TRBV9 NA TGTGCCAGCAGCGTTCAGGGGTTTATTACAGATACGCAGTATTTT CASSVQGFITDTQYF
TRBJ1-2 NA TRBV5-6 NA TGTGCCAGCAGCTGCCGGCAGGGCCTCGGGGGCGGGCGGGGCTACACCTTC CASSCRQGLGGGRGYTF
TRBJ1-3 NA TRBV9 NA TGTGCCAGCAGCGTAGCCCAGGGATCTGGAAACACCATATATTTT CASSVAQGSGNTIYF
TRBJ1-5 NA TRBV19 once TGTGCCAGTACCATCTCGGGAGGGGGGAGAACCTATAGCAATCAGCCCCAGCATTTT CASTISGGGRTYSNQPQHF
TRBJ2-5 TRBD1 TRBV4-3 NA TGCGCCAGCAGCCGCAGTCAGGGGGTGCGGAAGGAGACCCAGTACTTC CASSRSQGVRKETQYF
TRBJ1-6 NA TRBV12-5 NA TGTGCTAGTGGTTTGAGGGGATACTCCTATAATTCACCCCTCCACTTT CASGLRGYSYNSPLHF
TRBJ2-3 TRBD2 TRBV14 NA TGTGCCAGCAGCCAAGCGTGGACTAGCGGGGAGGGGGTAAGCACAGATACGCAGTATTTT CASSQAWTSGEGVSTDTQYF
TRBJ1-5 NA TRBV21-1 once TGTGCCAGCACGGTTAAGGGTACGGCTTCGGACGGGCCCCAGCATTTT CASTVKGTASDGPQHF
TRBJ1-2 NA TRBV4-3 once TGCGCCAGCAGCCGCGGGCCGATGGGTTTGAATGGCTACACCTTC CASSRGPMGLNGYTF
TRBJ2-7 TRBD1 TRBV6-6 NA TGTGCCAGCGGCTCTACAGGGGCCCTTATCTACGAGCAGTACTTC CASGSTGALIYEQYF
TRBJ1-6 NA TRBV27 NA TGTGCCAGCAGTTTAGAATCGGGGTGGGAGACAGATAATTCACCCCTCCACTTT CASSLESGWETDNSPLHF
TRBJ2-1 NA TRBV19 NA TGTGCCAGTAGTATAAAAGGCGGAGACAATGAGCAGTTCTTC CASSIKGGDNEQFF
TRBJ2-7 NA TRBV2 NA TGTGCCAGCAACCCTGCCGTGGAGGGCTTCTCCTACGAGCAGTACTTC CASNPAVEGFSYEQYF
TRBJ2-5 NA TRBV14 NA TGTGCCAGCAGCCAAGAGGGGGTTTCGTTGGGGACCCAGTACTTC CASSQEGVSLGTQYF
TRBJ1-4 NA TRBV18 NA TGTGCCAGCTCACCAAAAGGGTTTGCAACTAATGAAAAACTGTTTTTT CASSPKGFATNEKLFF
TRBJ2-1 TRBD2 TRBV4-2 NA TGTGCCAGCAGCCACCAATTAGCGGGGGGACACAATGAGCAGTTCTTC CASSHQLAGGHNEQFF
TRBJ2-1 TRBD2 TRBV7-2 NA TGTGCCAGCAGCTTAGCGAATGGACTAGCGGCTTCTAACCTACATGAGCAGTTCTTC CASSLANGLAASNLHEQFF
TRBJ2-7 TRBD2 TRBV4-1 NA TGCGCCAGCAGCCAAGATTGGGCCCGTAGTGGGAGGGCCCACTCCTACGAGCAGTACTTC CASSQDWARSGRAHSYEQYF
TRBJ1-2 NA TRBV13 once TGTGCCAGCACCACAGGGCATGGCTACACCTTC CASTTGHGYTF
TRBJ2-5 NA TRBV14 NA TGTGCCAGCAGCCAAGAGTTCGGAGGTTTCCAAGAGACCCAGTACTTC CASSQEFGGFQETQYF